This TCR beta chain was sequenced in a study of OX40 agonist ivuxolimab in advanced cancers. Broader study findings: Low normalized T-cell clonal expansion also characterized some of the nonresponders.

In regard to this clone: What it binds is unknown.

Clones were sequenced by immunoSEQ multiplex PCR, and TCRdb holds only the in-frame ones, with some missing. The data contain about 77,000 clones, roughly nine tenths of them singletons. In germline, CDR1 is SGHNT, CDR2 YYREEE (reference sequence). V was trimmed by 0 bases and J by 0 bases, leaving 10 bases between them. The CDR3 is 15 amino acids. This sequence joins TRBV5-4 and TRBJ2-7; possible D gene TRBD1, 5 bases. The specimen was CD4+ or CD8+ T cells sorted from blood, collected in a trial of the OX40 agonist ivuxolimab. This TCR derives from an adult with an advanced solid tumor such as melanoma, head and neck, liver or kidney cancer. The chain's CDR3 is CASSLEWTSSYEQYF. The CDR3 coding sequence is TGTGCCAGCAGCTTGGAGTGGACAAGCTCCTACGAGCAGTACTTC.